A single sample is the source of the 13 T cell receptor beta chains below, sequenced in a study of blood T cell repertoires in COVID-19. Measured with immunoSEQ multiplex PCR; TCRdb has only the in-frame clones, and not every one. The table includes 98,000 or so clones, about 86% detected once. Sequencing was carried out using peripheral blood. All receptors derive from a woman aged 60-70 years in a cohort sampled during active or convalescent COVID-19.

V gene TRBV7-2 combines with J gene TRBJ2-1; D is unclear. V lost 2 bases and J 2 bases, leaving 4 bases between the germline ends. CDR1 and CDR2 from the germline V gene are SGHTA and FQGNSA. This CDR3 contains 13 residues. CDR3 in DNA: TGTGCCAGCAGCTTACCTACCTACAATGAGCAGTTCTTC. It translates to CASSLPTYNEQFF.

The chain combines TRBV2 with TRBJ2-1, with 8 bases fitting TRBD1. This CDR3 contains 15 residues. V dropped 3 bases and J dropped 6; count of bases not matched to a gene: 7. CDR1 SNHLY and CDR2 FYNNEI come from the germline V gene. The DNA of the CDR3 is TGTGCCAGCAGTGAGCAGGGGGCGCGAGGCAATGAGCAGTTCTTC. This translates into CASSEQGARGNEQFF.

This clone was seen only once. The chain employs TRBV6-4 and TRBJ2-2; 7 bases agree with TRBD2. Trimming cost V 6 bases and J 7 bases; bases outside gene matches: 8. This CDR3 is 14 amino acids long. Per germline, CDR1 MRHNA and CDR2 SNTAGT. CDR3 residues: CASSPRRGGGELFF. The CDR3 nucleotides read TGTGCCAGCAGCCCCAGGCGCGGGGGCGGGGAGCTGTTTTTT.

Here the CDR3 reads CASSPTGTGGSPLHF. The CDR3 coding sequence is TGTGCCAGCTCGCCAACCGGGACAGGTGGTTCACCCCTCCACTTT. The J gene is TRBJ1-6, the V gene TRBV18, with 8 bases aligning to TRBD1. V lost 6 bases, J lost 9 bases, and 10 bases stayed unmatched. The germline V gene encodes CDR1 KGHSH and CDR2 LQKENI. The CDR3 length is 15 residues.

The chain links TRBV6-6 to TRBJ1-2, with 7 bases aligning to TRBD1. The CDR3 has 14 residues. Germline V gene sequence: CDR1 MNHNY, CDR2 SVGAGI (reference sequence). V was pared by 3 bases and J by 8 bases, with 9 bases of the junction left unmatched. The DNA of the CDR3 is TGTGCCAGCAGTTATTCGAGGGGGCTCCAGGGCTACACCTTC. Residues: CASSYSRGLQGYTF.

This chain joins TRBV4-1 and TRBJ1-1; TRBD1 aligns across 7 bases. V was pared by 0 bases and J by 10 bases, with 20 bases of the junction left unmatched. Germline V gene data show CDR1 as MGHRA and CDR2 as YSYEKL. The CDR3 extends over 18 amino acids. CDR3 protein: CASSQDRGLGQGGRVAFF. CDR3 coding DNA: TGCGCCAGCAGCCAAGATCGGGGGCTGGGTCAGGGGGGACGCGTAGCTTTCTTT.

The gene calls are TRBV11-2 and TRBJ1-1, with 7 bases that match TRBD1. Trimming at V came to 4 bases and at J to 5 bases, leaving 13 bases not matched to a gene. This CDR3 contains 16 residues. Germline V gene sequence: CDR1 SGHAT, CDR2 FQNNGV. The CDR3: CASSSSGSGGYTEAFF. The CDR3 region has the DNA TGTGCCAGCAGCTCCTCGGGGTCAGGGGGTTATACTGAAGCTTTCTTT. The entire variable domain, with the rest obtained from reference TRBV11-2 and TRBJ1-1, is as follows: EAGVAQSPRYKIIEKRQSVAFWCNPISGHATLYWYQQILGQGPKLLIQFQNNGVVDDSQLPKDRFSAERLKGVDSTLKIQPAKLEDSAVYLCASSSSGSGGYTEAFFGQGTRLTVV.

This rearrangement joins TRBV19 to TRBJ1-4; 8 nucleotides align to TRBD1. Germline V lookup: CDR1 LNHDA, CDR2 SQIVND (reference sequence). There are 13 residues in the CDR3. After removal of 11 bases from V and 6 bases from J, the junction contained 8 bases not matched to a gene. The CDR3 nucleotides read TGTGCCGCCAAGGACAGGGCTTATGAAAAACTGTTTTTT. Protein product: CAAKDRAYEKLFF.

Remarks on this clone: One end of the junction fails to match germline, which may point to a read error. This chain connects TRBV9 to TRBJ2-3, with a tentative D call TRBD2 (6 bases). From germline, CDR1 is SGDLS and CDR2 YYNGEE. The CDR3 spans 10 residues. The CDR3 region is CATGAAGNLF. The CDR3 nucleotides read TGTGCCACCGGTGCGGCGGGGAACCTTTTT.

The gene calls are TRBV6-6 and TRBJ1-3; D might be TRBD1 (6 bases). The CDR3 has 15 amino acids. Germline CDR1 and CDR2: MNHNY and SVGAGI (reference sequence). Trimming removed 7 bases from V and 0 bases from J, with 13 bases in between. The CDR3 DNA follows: TGTGCCAGCAATATTGACAGGCGCTCTGGAAACACCATATATTTT. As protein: CASNIDRRSGNTIYF.

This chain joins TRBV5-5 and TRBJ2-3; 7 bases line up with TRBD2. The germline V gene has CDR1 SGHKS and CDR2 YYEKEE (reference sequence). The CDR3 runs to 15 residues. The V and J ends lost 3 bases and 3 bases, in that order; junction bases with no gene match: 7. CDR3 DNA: TGTGCCAGCAGCTCGTGGAGGGAGGGTACAGATACGCAGTATTTT. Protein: CASSSWREGTDTQYF.

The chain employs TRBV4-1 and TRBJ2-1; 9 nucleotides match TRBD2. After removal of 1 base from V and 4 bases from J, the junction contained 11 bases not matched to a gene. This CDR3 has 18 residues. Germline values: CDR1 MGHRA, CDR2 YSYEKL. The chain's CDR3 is CASSQVGSGSPMYNEQFF. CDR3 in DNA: TGCGCCAGCAGCCAAGTCGGTAGCGGGAGTCCGATGTACAATGAGCAGTTCTTC.

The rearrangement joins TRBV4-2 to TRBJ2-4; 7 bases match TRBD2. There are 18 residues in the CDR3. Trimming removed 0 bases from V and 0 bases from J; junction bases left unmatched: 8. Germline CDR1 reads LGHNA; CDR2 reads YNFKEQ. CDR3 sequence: CASSQDLSGDLAKNIQYF. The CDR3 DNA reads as TGTGCCAGCAGCCAAGATTTGAGCGGGGATCTAGCCAAAAACATTCAGTACTTC.